The 5 T cell receptor beta chains below all came from one sample that was sequenced in a study of siplizumab effects on memory and regulatory T cells. Assay: immunoSEQ multiplex PCR; the TCRdb copy retains only in-frame clones and omits some. The repertoire holds just over 60,000 clones, with approximately 79% as singletons. Sequencing was carried out using memory CD4+ T cells sorted from blood. These receptors were taken from a human donor in good health.

The rearrangement joins TRBV5-1 to TRBJ2-7, with D hard to call. V was shortened by 7 bases and J by 1 base, with 15 bases between the two germline ends. The CDR3 consists of 14 residues. Germline V gives CDR1 SGHRS, CDR2 YFSETQ. DNA of the CDR3: TGCGCCAGCCAATCAGCAGTAGGATCCTACGAGCAGTACTTC. It encodes CASQSAVGSYEQYF. The full variable domain, completed using reference TRBV5-1 and TRBJ2-7, is KAGVTQTPRYLIKTRGQQVTLSCSPISGHRSVSWYQQTPGQGLQFLFEYFSETQRNKGNFPGRFSGRQFSNSRSEMNVSTLELGDSALYLCASQSAVGSYEQYFGPGTRLTVT.

The chain employs TRBV27 and TRBJ2-3; tentative D call: TRBD2 (6 bases). CDR1 MNHEY and CDR2 SMNVEV come from the germline V gene (reference sequence). Trimming pared 7 bases from V and 2 bases from J, leaving 16 bases between. The CDR3 runs to 15 residues. CDR3: CASTRGWGDTDTQYF. CDR3 in DNA: TGTGCCAGCACCCGGGGTTGGGGGGACACAGATACGCAGTATTTT.

V is TRBV9 and J is TRBJ1-4, with D uncertain. V was clipped by 3 bases and J by 6 bases, with 12 bases between them. CDR1 is SGDLS and CDR2 is YYNGEE in the germline V gene. CDR3 length: 14 residues. CDR3 nucleotide sequence: TGTGCCAGCAGCGGTAGCTGGGTGGATGAAAAACTGTTTTTT. The encoded protein is CASSGSWVDEKLFF.

The V call is TRBV4-1, the J call TRBJ2-3, with a weak D call TRBD2 (7 bases). Trimming shortened V by 11 bases and J by 0 bases, and 15 bases separated the two germline ends. Germline loops: CDR1 MGHRA, CDR2 YSYEKL. The CDR3 loop spans 14 amino acids. This CDR3 is CASTGGRSTDTQYF. For the CDR3, the DNA is TGCGCCTCCACCGGGGGGCGCAGCACAGATACGCAGTATTTT.

This chain connects TRBV7-2 to TRBJ1-5; 8 bases align to TRBD1. After removal of 4 bases from V and 6 bases from J, the junction contained 5 bases not matched to a gene. CDR1 and CDR2 (germline): SGHTA, FQGNSA. There are 14 residues in the CDR3. The CDR3, as DNA: TGTGCCAGCAGCTCACGACAGGGGCCTCAGCCCCAGCATTTT. It translates to CASSSRQGPQPQHF. The variable domain in full, with the rest retrieved from reference TRBV7-2 and TRBJ1-5, is GAGVSQSPSNKVTEKGKDVELRCDPISGHTALYWYRQSLGQGLEFLIYFQGNSAPDKSGLPSDRFSAERTGGSVSTLTIQRTQQEDSAVYLCASSSRQGPQPQHFGDGTRLSIL.